This T cell receptor (beta chain) originates from a study of blood T cell repertoires in COVID-19 (TCRdb year 2020). Turning to the overall study: Collaborator samples came from the United States, Italy and Spain and covered acute and convalescent phases of COVID-19. Where HLA class I and class II types were available, the types were taken from metadata supplied by the sample provider, not from assay-based typing. Nearly every sample came with metadata listing a de-identified subject ID, COVID-19 status, age in years and sex. The material from the prospective study consisted of cDNA or gDNA derived from T cells, B-cell-depleted T cells, or PBMCs. Samples came from the ongoing ImmuneRACE study (first 160 participants) plus 1,254 subjects from 6 global collaborators. The repertoires were made available in a free public database intended to serve as a resource for research on the immune response to SARS-CoV-2. Subjects who had been exposed to COVID-19, were actively infected with it, or had recovered from it provided the deeply sampled blood TCRbeta repertoires that made up the dataset.

Unmatched junction bases come to 12, with V trimmed by 4 bases and J by 1 base. CDR1 is given as LGHNA and CDR2 as YSLEER, both from the germline V gene. Including the terminal cysteine and phenylalanine, the CDR3 comprises 19 residues. Here the CDR3 DNA is all that survives: 57 bases in frame from base 1. The immunoSEQ Assay, a bias-controlled multiplex PCR, was used to amplify TCRbeta CDR3 regions from genomic DNA. In the authors' own workflow: Within the assay, amplification of reference gene primers was used to estimate how many nucleated cells each sample contained. Sequence reads were collapsed and filtered to measure the absolute abundance of every unique TCRbeta CDR3 rearrangement. For each sample, productive Simpson clonality was calculated as the square root of Simpson's diversity index over productive rearrangements. Drawn from immuneACCESS, this table holds only the in-frame rearrangements with V and J called that TCRdb kept. Clones are partly lost; checked studies trace under half to an unresolved V gene and leave the rest unexplained. That table furnishes V, J and clone size, whereas the DNA furnished D and trimming. The sample contains around 300,000 clones, around 82% of them found a single time. The leading ten clones occupy 8% to 9.5% of the sample.

The paper as a whole reports these results and caveats: Clinical and demographic metadata were provided uncurated, with the amount varying by source and participant.

Samples from volunteer blood donors who had recovered from COVID-19 were contributed by a second Seattle source. The collaborating institutions used their own protocols to collect whole blood in K2EDTA tubes. Collaborator samples were shipped for TCRbeta analysis as frozen whole blood, isolated PBMCs, or DNA extracted from either sample type. Of note for this clone: Its binding antigen is unknown. No much larger clone exists at a distance of one base, and base qualities are not known.

The chain is encoded by TRBV4-3 joined to TRBJ2-1, and 11 bases in between align with TRBD2. The sequenced material came from peripheral blood. This clonotype was sampled from a woman between 50 and 59 years old who had recovered from COVID-19. For the CDR3, the sequence is CASSPVQTSGSSSYNEQFF. The DNA reads as follows: TGCGCCAGCAGCCCTGTACAAACTAGCGGGAGTTCGTCCTACAATGAGCAGTTCTTC.